Listed below are T cell receptor beta chains from one sample, sequenced in a study of sequential checkpoint blockade in melanoma. Clones were read by immunoSEQ multiplex PCR, and TCRdb kept only the in-frame ones, dropping some. The table has some 8,200 clones, more than 55% seen once. The material was CD8+ T cells sorted from blood (inferred from file names), obtained from a patient given nivolumab and ipilimumab in sequence. These receptors all stem from a human donor with melanoma. Each CDR3 is given with its conserved first and last residue. Each record gives: D gene, clone size, V gene, J gene, CDR3 protein, CDR3 DNA. A D gene is named only where the DNA matches it firmly. A row's size may be missing; if present it is once, few, many or a size class.

D gene: -
clone size: -
V gene: TRBV19
J gene: TRBJ1-1
CDR3 protein: CASSSMGGGARGTEAFF
CDR3 DNA: TGTGCCAGTAGTTCGATGGGAGGAGGGGCGAGGGGCACTGAAGCTTTCTTT

D gene: -
clone size: -
V gene: TRBV12-5
J gene: TRBJ2-7
CDR3 protein: CASGPQQVFSYEQYF
CDR3 DNA: TGTGCTAGTGGTCCCCAACAGGTATTCTCTTACGAGCAGTACTTC

D gene: TRBD1
clone size: -
V gene: TRBV30
J gene: TRBJ1-1
CDR3 protein: CAWTSGTGRAEAFF
CDR3 DNA: TGTGCCTGGACCTCCGGGACAGGGAGGGCTGAAGCTTTCTTT

D gene: -
clone size: once
V gene: TRBV5-4
J gene: TRBJ1-2
CDR3 protein: CASDYSLPGKTYGYTF
CDR3 DNA: TGTGCCAGCGACTATAGCTTACCAGGAAAGACCTATGGCTACACCTTC

D gene: -
clone size: -
V gene: TRBV5-1
J gene: TRBJ2-7
CDR3 protein: CASSLAGEQYF
CDR3 DNA: TGCGCCAGCAGCTTGGCGGGGGAGCAGTACTTC

D gene: -
clone size: few
V gene: TRBV7-9
J gene: TRBJ1-1
CDR3 protein: CASSPPLREMNTEAFF
CDR3 DNA: TGTGCCAGCAGCCCCCCTTTACGGGAGATGAACACTGAAGCTTTCTTT

D gene: TRBD2
clone size: -
V gene: TRBV6-1
J gene: TRBJ2-7
CDR3 protein: CASSESGGAGYEQYF
CDR3 DNA: TGTGCCAGCAGTGAAAGCGGGGGGGCGGGATACGAGCAGTACTTC

D gene: -
clone size: few
V gene: TRBV6-5
J gene: TRBJ1-5
CDR3 protein: CASSFAGNQPQHF
CDR3 DNA: TGTGCCAGCAGTTTTGCAGGTAATCAGCCCCAGCATTTT

D gene: -
clone size: -
V gene: TRBV6-5
J gene: TRBJ2-7
CDR3 protein: CASSYSGSYEQYF
CDR3 DNA: TGTGCCAGCAGTTACTCGGGCAGCTACGAGCAGTACTTC

D gene: TRBD1
clone size: -
V gene: TRBV11-1
J gene: TRBJ1-1
CDR3 protein: CASSPGTVNTEAFF
CDR3 DNA: TGTGCCAGCAGCCCCGGGACAGTGAACACTGAAGCTTTCTTT

D gene: -
clone size: -
V gene: TRBV9
J gene: TRBJ1-6
CDR3 protein: CASSGGGGGFPLHF
CDR3 DNA: TGTGCCAGCAGCGGAGGGGGGGGAGGCTTCCCCCTCCACTTT

D gene: -
clone size: -
V gene: TRBV19
J gene: TRBJ1-1
CDR3 protein: CASSNRRSSEAFF
CDR3 DNA: TGTGCCAGTAGTAATCGTAGATCCTCTGAAGCTTTCTTT

D gene: -
clone size: once
V gene: TRBV5-1
J gene: TRBJ2-7
CDR3 protein: CASSLEAGLYEQYF
CDR3 DNA: TGCGCCAGCAGCTTGGAGGCAGGACTCTACGAGCAGTACTTC

D gene: -
clone size: -
V gene: TRBV21-1
J gene: TRBJ1-6
CDR3 protein: CASNDGESAYNSPLHF
CDR3 DNA: TGTGCCAGCAATGACGGGGAATCGGCCTATAATTCACCCCTCCACTTT

D gene: TRBD1
clone size: few
V gene: TRBV4-2
J gene: TRBJ2-7
CDR3 protein: CASSHGQAYEQYF
CDR3 DNA: TGTGCCAGCAGCCACGGACAGGCCTACGAGCAGTACTTC

D gene: -
clone size: few
V gene: TRBV7-9
J gene: TRBJ2-7
CDR3 protein: CASSTTGRGEQYF
CDR3 DNA: TGTGCCAGCAGCACAACAGGGAGGGGCGAGCAGTACTTC

D gene: TRBD1
clone size: -
V gene: TRBV6-1
J gene: TRBJ2-7
CDR3 protein: CASSDFGTGSYEQYF
CDR3 DNA: TGTGCCAGCAGTGACTTTGGGACAGGGTCCTACGAGCAGTACTTC

D gene: -
clone size: -
V gene: TRBV28
J gene: TRBJ2-2
CDR3 protein: CASTGNGELFF
CDR3 DNA: TGTGCCAGCACGGGTAACGGGGAGCTGTTTTTT

D gene: -
clone size: -
V gene: TRBV4-2
J gene: TRBJ2-7
CDR3 protein: CASSQDRGWEQYF
CDR3 DNA: TGTGCCAGCAGCCAAGATCGGGGATGGGAGCAGTACTTC

D gene: -
clone size: -
V gene: TRBV4-1
J gene: TRBJ1-3
CDR3 protein: CASSPSPLGNTIYF
CDR3 DNA: TGCGCCAGCAGCCCCTCCCCTCTCGGAAACACCATATATTTT

D gene: -
clone size: -
V gene: TRBV7-6
J gene: TRBJ2-6
CDR3 protein: CASSLTVNSGANVLTF
CDR3 DNA: TGTGCCAGCAGCCTGACAGTAAACTCTGGGGCCAACGTCCTGACTTTC

D gene: -
clone size: once
V gene: TRBV10-3
J gene: TRBJ2-7
CDR3 protein: CAISEIRGEQYF
CDR3 DNA: TGTGCCATCAGTGAGATTAGGGGGGAGCAGTACTTC

D gene: TRBD2
clone size: -
V gene: TRBV6-4
J gene: TRBJ2-3
CDR3 protein: CASSDSNSGGTDTQYF
CDR3 DNA: TGTGCCAGCAGTGACTCGAATAGCGGGGGCACAGATACGCAGTATTTT

D gene: -
clone size: -
V gene: TRBV6-1
J gene: TRBJ1-4
CDR3 protein: CASIPGEGKLFF
CDR3 DNA: TGTGCCAGCATACCAGGGGAAGGAAAACTGTTTTTT

D gene: -
clone size: few
V gene: TRBV6-1
J gene: TRBJ1-1
CDR3 protein: CASSETESTEAFF
CDR3 DNA: TGTGCCAGCAGTGAAACTGAGAGCACTGAAGCTTTCTTT

D gene: TRBD2
clone size: -
V gene: TRBV7-8
J gene: TRBJ2-5
CDR3 protein: CASSLGASGGETQYF
CDR3 DNA: TGTGCCAGCAGCTTAGGGGCTAGCGGGGGGGAGACCCAGTACTTC

D gene: -
clone size: -
V gene: TRBV7-9
J gene: TRBJ2-6
CDR3 protein: CASSSRGSGANVLTF
CDR3 DNA: TGTGCCAGCAGCTCCAGGGGTTCTGGGGCCAACGTCCTGACTTTC

D gene: TRBD1
clone size: -
V gene: TRBV6-5
J gene: TRBJ2-7
CDR3 protein: CASSRTGSDYEQYF
CDR3 DNA: TGTGCCAGCAGTAGGACAGGGTCGGACTACGAGCAGTACTTC

D gene: -
clone size: -
V gene: TRBV9
J gene: TRBJ1-3
CDR3 protein: CASSVSGVGNTIYF
CDR3 DNA: TGTGCCAGCAGCGTATCAGGGGTTGGAAACACCATATATTTT